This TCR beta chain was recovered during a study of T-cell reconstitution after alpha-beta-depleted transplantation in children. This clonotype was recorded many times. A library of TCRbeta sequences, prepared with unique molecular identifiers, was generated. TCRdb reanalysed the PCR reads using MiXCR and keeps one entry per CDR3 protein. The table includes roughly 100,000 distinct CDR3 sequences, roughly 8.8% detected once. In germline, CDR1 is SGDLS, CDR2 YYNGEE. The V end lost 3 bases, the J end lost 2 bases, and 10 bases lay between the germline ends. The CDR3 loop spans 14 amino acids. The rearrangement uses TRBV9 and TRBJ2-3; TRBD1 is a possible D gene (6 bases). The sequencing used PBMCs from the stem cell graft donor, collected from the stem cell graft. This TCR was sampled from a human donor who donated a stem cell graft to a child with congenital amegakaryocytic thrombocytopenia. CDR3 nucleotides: TGTGCCAGCAGCGCCCGGGACAACACAGATACGCAGTATTTT. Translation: CASSARDNTDTQYF.